These T cell receptor beta chains were read from a single sample in a study of regulatory T cells in long-lasting Graves disease. MiXCR, run by TCRdb on the multiplex PCR reads, gives a single entry per CDR3 protein. The table includes about 350,000 distinct CDR3 sequences, 15% to 20% detected once. Separately, the same data were catalogued under a study of T cells in Graves' hyperthyroidism and ophthalmopathy.

The source material was peripheral blood mononuclear cells (PBMCs), sampled at new diagnosis, from a patient treated with antithyroid drugs. All receptors come from a woman between 18 and 30 years old with Graves disease. Both conserved end residues are part of each CDR3. Fields, in order: D gene, clone size, V gene, J gene, CDR3 protein, CDR3 DNA. D genes are given only for firm matches. The size field is filled for only some rows; it gives once, few, many or a size class.

D gene: -; clone size: many; V gene: TRBV6-1; J gene: TRBJ2-5; CDR3 protein: CASSRDLQETQYF; CDR3 DNA: TGTGCCAGCAGTAGGGACCTCCAAGAGACCCAGTACTTC
D gene: -; clone size: medium-sized; V gene: TRBV5-6; J gene: TRBJ2-7; CDR3 protein: CASSLGSGGNYEQYF; CDR3 DNA: TGTGCCAGCAGCTTGGGGTCGGGCGGAAACTACGAGCAGTACTTC
D gene: -; clone size: many; V gene: TRBV18; J gene: TRBJ2-7; CDR3 protein: CASSRNNRAEQYF; CDR3 DNA: TGTGCCAGCTCACGAAACAACAGGGCCGAGCAGTACTTC
D gene: -; clone size: few; V gene: TRBV9; J gene: TRBJ1-3; CDR3 protein: CASSVDGTRGNTIYF; CDR3 DNA: TGTGCCAGCAGCGTAGACGGAACAAGAGGAAACACCATATATTTT
D gene: TRBD2; clone size: once; V gene: TRBV5-1; J gene: TRBJ2-3; CDR3 protein: CASSPAGLPDTQYF; CDR3 DNA: TGCGCCAGCAGTCCAGCGGGACTTCCGGATACGCAGTATTTT
D gene: -; clone size: many; V gene: TRBV3-1; J gene: TRBJ2-5; CDR3 protein: CASSQNEWTGETQYF; CDR3 DNA: TGTGCCAGCAGCCAAAATGAGTGGACCGGGGAGACCCAGTACTTC
D gene: TRBD1; clone size: many; V gene: TRBV29-1; J gene: TRBJ2-6; CDR3 protein: CSVSDRAYSGANVLTF; CDR3 DNA: TGCAGCGTTTCGGACAGGGCATACTCTGGGGCCAACGTCCTGACTTTC
D gene: TRBD1; clone size: -; V gene: TRBV28; J gene: TRBJ2-3; CDR3 protein: CASSRSPGTGDTDTQYF; CDR3 DNA: TGTGCCAGCAGTCGTTCCCCCGGGACAGGGGACACAGATACGCAGTATTTT
D gene: -; clone size: many; V gene: TRBV6-2/TRBV6-3; J gene: TRBJ2-1; CDR3 protein: CASSPVAYEQFF; CDR3 DNA: TGTGCCAGCAGCCCCGTAGCGTATGAGCAGTTCTTC
D gene: TRBD2; clone size: many; V gene: TRBV4-2; J gene: TRBJ2-3; CDR3 protein: CASSQDAASGGSDTQYF; CDR3 DNA: TGTGCCAGCAGCCAAGATGCGGCTAGCGGGGGATCAGATACGCAGTATTTT
D gene: TRBD2; clone size: many; V gene: TRBV12-3/TRBV12-4; J gene: TRBJ2-5; CDR3 protein: CASSPGGGTQYF; CDR3 DNA: TGTGCCAGCAGCCCCGGGGGGGGGACCCAGTACTTC
D gene: -; clone size: -; V gene: TRBV5-1; J gene: TRBJ1-1; CDR3 protein: CASSMTVSGEAFF; CDR3 DNA: TGCGCCAGCAGCATGACTGTATCAGGTGAAGCTTTCTTT
D gene: TRBD1; clone size: many; V gene: TRBV19; J gene: TRBJ1-5; CDR3 protein: CASSTLPGQGARQPQHF; CDR3 DNA: TGTGCCAGTAGTACCCTACCGGGACAGGGGGCCAGACAGCCCCAGCATTTT
D gene: TRBD1; clone size: many; V gene: TRBV2; J gene: TRBJ2-1; CDR3 protein: CASRDPGTGNHEQFF; CDR3 DNA: TGTGCCAGCAGGGACCCCGGGACAGGCAACCATGAGCAGTTCTTC
D gene: TRBD2; clone size: many; V gene: TRBV2; J gene: TRBJ2-7; CDR3 protein: CASSEGASGGYEQYF; CDR3 DNA: TGTGCCAGCAGTGAAGGGGCTAGCGGGGGGTACGAGCAGTACTTC
D gene: -; clone size: many; V gene: TRBV12-3/TRBV12-4; J gene: TRBJ1-1; CDR3 protein: CASTPGFLGNTEAFF; CDR3 DNA: TGTGCCAGCACCCCAGGATTCTTGGGGAACACTGAAGCTTTCTTT
D gene: TRBD2; clone size: -; V gene: TRBV3-1; J gene: TRBJ2-7; CDR3 protein: CASSRTSGGGYEQYF; CDR3 DNA: TGTGCCAGCAGCCGGACTAGCGGGGGAGGATACGAGCAGTACTTC
D gene: TRBD2; clone size: few; V gene: TRBV6-2/TRBV6-3; J gene: TRBJ2-7; CDR3 protein: CASSYPRIAGGTYEQYF; CDR3 DNA: TGTGCCAGCAGTTACCCGAGGATAGCGGGGGGAACCTACGAGCAGTACTTC
D gene: TRBD2; clone size: many; V gene: TRBV6-1; J gene: TRBJ2-1; CDR3 protein: CATMPRGRAGENEQFF; CDR3 DNA: TGTGCCACCATGCCCCGGGGGAGGGCCGGAGAAAATGAGCAGTTCTTC
D gene: TRBD1; clone size: many; V gene: TRBV5-1; J gene: TRBJ2-1; CDR3 protein: CASSLVRGQGEQFF; CDR3 DNA: TGCGCCAGCAGCTTGGTCCGGGGACAGGGCGAGCAGTTCTTC
D gene: -; clone size: few; V gene: TRBV5-6; J gene: TRBJ2-1; CDR3 protein: CASSFVVGGGYNEQFF; CDR3 DNA: TGTGCCAGCAGCTTTGTTGTGGGAGGGGGCTACAATGAGCAGTTCTTC
D gene: -; clone size: few; V gene: TRBV27; J gene: TRBJ1-2; CDR3 protein: CASSLFPPRSNYGYTF; CDR3 DNA: TGTGCCAGCAGTTTATTTCCTCCGAGATCTAACTATGGCTACACCTTC
D gene: -; clone size: many; V gene: TRBV5-1; J gene: TRBJ2-7; CDR3 protein: CASSLDRSKYRSYEQYF; CDR3 DNA: TGCGCCAGCAGCTTGGACAGGTCTAAGTATAGGTCCTACGAGCAGTACTTC
D gene: -; clone size: -; V gene: TRBV15; J gene: TRBJ2-7; CDR3 protein: CATAPDRITYEQYF; CDR3 DNA: TGTGCCACCGCTCCCGACAGGATTACCTACGAGCAGTACTTC
D gene: -; clone size: many; V gene: TRBV5-1; J gene: TRBJ2-1; CDR3 protein: CASSLETGRYEQFF; CDR3 DNA: TGCGCCAGCAGCTTGGAAACAGGGCGGTATGAGCAGTTCTTC
D gene: TRBD2; clone size: many; V gene: TRBV20-1; J gene: TRBJ2-1; CDR3 protein: CSALGLAGLGGSYNEQFF; CDR3 DNA: TGCAGTGCTCTGGGACTAGCGGGGCTAGGGGGCTCCTACAATGAGCAGTTCTTC
D gene: TRBD1; clone size: -; V gene: TRBV29-1; J gene: TRBJ1-2; CDR3 protein: CSESRQGPRGYTF; CDR3 DNA: TGCAGCGAGAGCCGACAGGGCCCCAGGGGCTACACCTTC
D gene: -; clone size: many; V gene: TRBV30; J gene: TRBJ1-3; CDR3 protein: CAWTPLGNTIYF; CDR3 DNA: TGTGCCTGGACGCCCCTGGGAAACACCATATATTTT
D gene: TRBD2; clone size: many; V gene: TRBV7-6; J gene: TRBJ2-5; CDR3 protein: CASSLETSGSGAQYF; CDR3 DNA: TGTGCCAGCAGCTTAGAGACTAGCGGGAGTGGTGCCCAGTACTTC
D gene: TRBD1; clone size: -; V gene: TRBV12-3/TRBV12-4; J gene: TRBJ2-1; CDR3 protein: CASSRSLGQGAYRAYNEQFF; CDR3 DNA: TGTGCCAGCAGCCGTTCTTTAGGACAGGGGGCGTATAGGGCCTACAATGAGCAGTTCTTC
D gene: TRBD2; clone size: many; V gene: TRBV6-2/TRBV6-3; J gene: TRBJ2-1; CDR3 protein: CASSFGTSGYGQFF; CDR3 DNA: TGTGCCAGCAGTTTCGGGACTAGCGGGTATGGGCAGTTCTTC
D gene: -; clone size: many; V gene: TRBV12-5; J gene: TRBJ2-3; CDR3 protein: CASASLTDTQYF; CDR3 DNA: TGTGCTAGTGCCTCCCTCACAGATACGCAGTATTTT
D gene: -; clone size: few; V gene: TRBV13; J gene: TRBJ2-5; CDR3 protein: CASSLTGFETQYF; CDR3 DNA: TGTGCCAGCAGCTTAACAGGGTTTGAGACCCAGTACTTC
D gene: TRBD1; clone size: -; V gene: TRBV5-1; J gene: TRBJ2-5; CDR3 protein: CASSKTGAGETQYF; CDR3 DNA: TGCGCCAGCAGCAAAACAGGGGCTGGGGAGACCCAGTACTTC
D gene: TRBD1; clone size: many; V gene: TRBV12-3/TRBV12-4; J gene: TRBJ1-4; CDR3 protein: CASSLPPGQAIEKLFF; CDR3 DNA: TGTGCCAGCAGTTTACCCCCGGGACAGGCGATCGAAAAACTGTTTTTT
D gene: TRBD2; clone size: once; V gene: TRBV20-1; J gene: TRBJ2-7; CDR3 protein: CSAPRSGGAKLTYEQYF; CDR3 DNA: TGCAGTGCTCCCAGGAGCGGGGGCGCCAAGCTTACCTACGAGCAGTACTTC
D gene: -; clone size: few; V gene: TRBV20-1; J gene: TRBJ2-1; CDR3 protein: CSALTWALSYNEQFF; CDR3 DNA: TGCAGTGCTTTAACATGGGCCTTATCCTACAATGAGCAGTTCTTC
D gene: -; clone size: many; V gene: TRBV5-6; J gene: TRBJ2-7; CDR3 protein: CASSLRGLGTYEQYF; CDR3 DNA: TGTGCCAGCAGCTTGCGGGGCCTAGGTACCTACGAGCAGTACTTC
D gene: TRBD1; clone size: few; V gene: TRBV6-1; J gene: TRBJ1-2; CDR3 protein: CASTLRDSSSYGYTF; CDR3 DNA: TGTGCCAGCACTCTAAGGGACAGTTCTTCCTATGGCTACACCTTC
D gene: TRBD2; clone size: many; V gene: TRBV18; J gene: TRBJ2-3; CDR3 protein: CASSSGGAIADTQYF; CDR3 DNA: TGTGCCAGCTCGTCGGGAGGGGCGATCGCAGATACGCAGTATTTT
D gene: -; clone size: -; V gene: TRBV6-5; J gene: TRBJ2-7; CDR3 protein: CASSYSELNSYEQYF; CDR3 DNA: TGTGCCAGCAGTTACTCGGAGCTCAACTCCTACGAGCAGTACTTC
D gene: -; clone size: many; V gene: TRBV28; J gene: TRBJ2-7; CDR3 protein: CASRTHGYFEQYF; CDR3 DNA: TGTGCCAGCAGGACTCACGGCTACTTCGAGCAGTACTTC
D gene: -; clone size: many; V gene: TRBV28; J gene: TRBJ2-7; CDR3 protein: CASSTTYEQYF; CDR3 DNA: TGTGCCAGCAGTACCACCTACGAGCAGTACTTC
D gene: TRBD1; clone size: -; V gene: TRBV5-5; J gene: TRBJ2-2; CDR3 protein: CASSLSTGGSGELFF; CDR3 DNA: TGTGCCAGCAGCTTAAGTACAGGGGGCAGCGGGGAGCTGTTTTTT
D gene: TRBD1; clone size: -; V gene: TRBV12-3/TRBV12-4; J gene: TRBJ1-4; CDR3 protein: CASSLGGGQGGEKLFF; CDR3 DNA: TGTGCCAGCAGTTTAGGGGGGGGACAGGGCGGTGAAAAACTGTTTTTT
D gene: -; clone size: many; V gene: TRBV7-3; J gene: TRBJ1-6; CDR3 protein: CASSGGSSYNSPLHF; CDR3 DNA: TGTGCCAGCAGCGGGGGTAGTTCCTATAATTCACCCCTCCACTTT
D gene: -; clone size: few; V gene: TRBV14; J gene: TRBJ2-2; CDR3 protein: CASSQRDRNTGELFF; CDR3 DNA: TGTGCCAGCAGCCAGCGGGACAGGAACACCGGGGAGCTGTTTTTT
D gene: -; clone size: many; V gene: TRBV3-1; J gene: TRBJ2-1; CDR3 protein: CASSQDFGGINNEQFF; CDR3 DNA: TGTGCCAGCAGCCAAGACTTTGGGGGGATTAACAATGAGCAGTTCTTC